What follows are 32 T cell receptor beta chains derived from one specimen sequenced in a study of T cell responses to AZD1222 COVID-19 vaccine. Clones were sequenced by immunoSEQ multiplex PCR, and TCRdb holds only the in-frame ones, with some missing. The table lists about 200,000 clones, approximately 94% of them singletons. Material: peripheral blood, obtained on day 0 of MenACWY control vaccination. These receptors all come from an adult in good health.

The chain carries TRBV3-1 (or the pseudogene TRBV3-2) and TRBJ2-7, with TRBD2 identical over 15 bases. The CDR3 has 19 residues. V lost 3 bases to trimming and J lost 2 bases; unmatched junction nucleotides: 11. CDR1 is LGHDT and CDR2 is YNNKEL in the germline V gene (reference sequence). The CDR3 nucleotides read TGTGCCAGCAGCCATGCTCCGGGACTAGCGGGGGGCTTAACCTACGAGCAGTACTTC. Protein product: CASSHAPGLAGGLTYEQYF.

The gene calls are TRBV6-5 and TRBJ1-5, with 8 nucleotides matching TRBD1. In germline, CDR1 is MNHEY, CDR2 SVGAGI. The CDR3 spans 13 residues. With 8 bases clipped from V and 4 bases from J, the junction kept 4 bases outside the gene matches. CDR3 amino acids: CASEGQANQPQHF. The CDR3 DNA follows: TGTGCCAGCGAGGGACAGGCTAATCAGCCCCAGCATTTT.

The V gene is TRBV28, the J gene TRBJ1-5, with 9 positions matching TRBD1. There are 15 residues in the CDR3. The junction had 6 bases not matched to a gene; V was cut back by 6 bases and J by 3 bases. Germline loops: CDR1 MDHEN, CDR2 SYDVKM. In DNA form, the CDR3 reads TGTGCCAGCAGGGAGACAGGGGGGTACAATCAGCCCCAGCATTTT. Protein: CASRETGGYNQPQHF.

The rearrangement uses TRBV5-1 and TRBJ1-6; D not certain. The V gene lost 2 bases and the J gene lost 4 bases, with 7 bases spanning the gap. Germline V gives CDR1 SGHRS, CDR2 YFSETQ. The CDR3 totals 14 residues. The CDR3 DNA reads TGCGCCAGCAGCTTCTCCCAGTATAATTCACCCCTCCACTTT. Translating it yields CASSFSQYNSPLHF.

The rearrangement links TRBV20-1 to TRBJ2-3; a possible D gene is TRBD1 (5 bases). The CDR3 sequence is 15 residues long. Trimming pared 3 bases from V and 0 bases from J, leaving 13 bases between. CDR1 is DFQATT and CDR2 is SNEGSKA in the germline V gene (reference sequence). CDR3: CSASFRAKSTDTQYF. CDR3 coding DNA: TGCAGTGCTAGTTTCAGGGCCAAAAGCACAGATACGCAGTATTTT.

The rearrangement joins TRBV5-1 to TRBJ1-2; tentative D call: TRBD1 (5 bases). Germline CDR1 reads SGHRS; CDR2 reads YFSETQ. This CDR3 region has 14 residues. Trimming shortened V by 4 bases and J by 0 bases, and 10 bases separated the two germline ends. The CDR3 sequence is CASSRDGPNYGYTF. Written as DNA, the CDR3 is TGCGCCAGCAGCAGGGACGGCCCTAACTATGGCTACACCTTC.

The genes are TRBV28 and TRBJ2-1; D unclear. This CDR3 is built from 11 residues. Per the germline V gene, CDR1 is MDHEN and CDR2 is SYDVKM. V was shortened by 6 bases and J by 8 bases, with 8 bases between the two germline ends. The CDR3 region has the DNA TGTGCCAGCAGGAGTTACCATGAGCAGTTCTTC. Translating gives CASRSYHEQFF.

The CDR3 region has the DNA TGTGCCAGCACCGAAGGAGCGCCGGGACGCACTGAAGCTTTCTTT. Translation: CASTEGAPGRTEAFF. The chain has TRBV6-5 and TRBJ1-1; perhaps TRBD1 as D (5 bases). The CDR3 length is 15 residues. Germline-derived CDR1 and CDR2 are MNHEY and SVGAGI. V was clipped by 7 bases and J by 4 bases, with 19 bases between them.

The CDR3 region has the DNA TGTGCCAGCAGTGAAGTGGGGGGATACACTGAAGCTTTCTTT. This codes for CASSEVGGYTEAFF. The chain recombines TRBV6-1 with TRBJ1-1; D possibly corresponds to TRBD1 (5 bases). CDR1 and CDR2 from the germline V gene are MNHNS and SASEGT. The CDR3 length is 14 residues. V was trimmed by 1 base and J by 3 bases, leaving 9 bases between them.

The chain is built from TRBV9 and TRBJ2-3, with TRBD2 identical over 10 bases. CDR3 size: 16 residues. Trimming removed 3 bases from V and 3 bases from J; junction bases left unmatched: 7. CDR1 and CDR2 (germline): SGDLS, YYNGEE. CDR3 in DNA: TGTGCCAGCAGCGCGAGCGGGGGGGCCTGGACAGATACGCAGTATTTT. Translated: CASSASGGAWTDTQYF.

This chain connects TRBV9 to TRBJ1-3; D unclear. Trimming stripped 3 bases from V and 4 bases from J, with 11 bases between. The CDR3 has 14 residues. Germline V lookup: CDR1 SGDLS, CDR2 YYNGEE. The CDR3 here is CASSAQLAGNTIYF. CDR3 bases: TGTGCCAGCAGCGCCCAGTTGGCCGGAAACACCATATATTTT. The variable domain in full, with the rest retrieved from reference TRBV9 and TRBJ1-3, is DSGVTQTPKHLITATGQRVTLRCSPRSGDLSVYWYQQSLDQGLQFLIQYYNGEERAKGNILERFSAQQFPDLHSELNLSSLELGDSALYFCASSAQLAGNTIYFGEGSWLTVV.

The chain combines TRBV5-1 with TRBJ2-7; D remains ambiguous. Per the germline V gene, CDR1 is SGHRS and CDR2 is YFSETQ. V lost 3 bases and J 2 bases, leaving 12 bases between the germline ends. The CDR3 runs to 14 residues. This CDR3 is CASSSEIGPYEQYF. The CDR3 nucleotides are TGCGCCAGCAGCTCAGAAATAGGCCCCTACGAGCAGTACTTC. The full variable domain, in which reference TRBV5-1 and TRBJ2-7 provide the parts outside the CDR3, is KAGVTQTPRYLIKTRGQQVTLSCSPISGHRSVSWYQQTPGQGLQFLFEYFSETQRNKGNFPGRFSGRQFSNSRSEMNVSTLELGDSALYLCASSSEIGPYEQYFGPGTRLTVT.

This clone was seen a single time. The CDR3 sequence: CASSQDRNSLYYGYTF. The CDR3 DNA follows: TGCGCCAGCAGCCAAGATAGAAATTCCCTTTACTATGGCTACACCTTC. The chain carries TRBV4-3 and TRBJ1-2; D uncertain. This CDR3 has 16 amino acids. Trimming pared 0 bases from V and 3 bases from J, leaving 14 bases between. CDR1 and CDR2 from the germline V gene are LGHNA and YSLEER.

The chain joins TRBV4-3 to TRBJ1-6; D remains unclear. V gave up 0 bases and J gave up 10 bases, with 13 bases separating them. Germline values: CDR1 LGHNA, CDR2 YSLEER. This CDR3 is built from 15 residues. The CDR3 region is CASSQEQRTGSPLHF. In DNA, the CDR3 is TGCGCCAGCAGCCAAGAACAACGTACGGGATCACCCCTCCACTTT.

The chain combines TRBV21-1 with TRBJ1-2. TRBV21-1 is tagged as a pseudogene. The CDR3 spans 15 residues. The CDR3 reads CASSKVSGVNYGYTF. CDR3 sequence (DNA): TGTGCCAGCAGCAAAGTGTCGGGAGTTAACTATGGCTACACCTTC.

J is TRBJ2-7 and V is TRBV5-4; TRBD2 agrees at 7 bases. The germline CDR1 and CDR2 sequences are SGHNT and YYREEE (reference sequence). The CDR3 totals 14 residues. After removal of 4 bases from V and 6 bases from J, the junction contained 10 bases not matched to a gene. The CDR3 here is CASSISGEFSEQYF. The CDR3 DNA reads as TGTGCCAGCAGCATAAGCGGGGAATTCTCCGAGCAGTACTTC.

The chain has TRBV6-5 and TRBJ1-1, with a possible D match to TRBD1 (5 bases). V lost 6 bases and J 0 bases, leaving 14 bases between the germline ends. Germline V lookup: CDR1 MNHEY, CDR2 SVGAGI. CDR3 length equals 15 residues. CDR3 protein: CASRVQVSLNTEAFF. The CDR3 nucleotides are TGTGCCAGCAGAGTACAGGTGTCCTTGAACACTGAAGCTTTCTTT.

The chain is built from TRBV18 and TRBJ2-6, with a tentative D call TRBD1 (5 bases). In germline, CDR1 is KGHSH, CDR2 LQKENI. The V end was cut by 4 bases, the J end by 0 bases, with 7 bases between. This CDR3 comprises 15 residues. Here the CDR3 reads CASSRQSSGANVLTF. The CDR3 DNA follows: TGTGCCAGCTCACGACAGAGCTCTGGGGCCAACGTCCTGACTTTC.

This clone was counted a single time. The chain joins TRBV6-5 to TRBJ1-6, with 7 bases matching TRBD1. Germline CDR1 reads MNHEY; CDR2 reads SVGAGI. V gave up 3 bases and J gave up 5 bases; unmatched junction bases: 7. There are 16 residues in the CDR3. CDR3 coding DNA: TGTGCCAGCAGTTATGAATCCGGGACAGATAATTCACCCCTCCACTTT. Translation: CASSYESGTDNSPLHF.

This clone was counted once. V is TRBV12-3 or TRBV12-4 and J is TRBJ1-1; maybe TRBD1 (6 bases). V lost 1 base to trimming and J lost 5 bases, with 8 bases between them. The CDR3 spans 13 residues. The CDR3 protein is CASSLDQGTEAFF. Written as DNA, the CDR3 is TGTGCCAGCAGTTTAGATCAGGGGACTGAAGCTTTCTTT.

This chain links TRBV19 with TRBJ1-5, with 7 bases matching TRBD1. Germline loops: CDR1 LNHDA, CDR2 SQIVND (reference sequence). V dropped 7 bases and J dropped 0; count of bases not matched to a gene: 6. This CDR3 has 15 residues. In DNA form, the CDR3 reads TGTGCCAGTAACGAAGGGACAGCTAGCAATCAGCCCCAGCATTTT. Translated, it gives CASNEGTASNQPQHF.

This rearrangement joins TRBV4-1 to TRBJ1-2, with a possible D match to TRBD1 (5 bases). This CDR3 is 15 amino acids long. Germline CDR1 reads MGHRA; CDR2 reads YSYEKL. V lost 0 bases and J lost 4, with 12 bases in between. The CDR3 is CASSQEGGPTYGYTF. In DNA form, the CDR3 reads TGCGCCAGCAGCCAAGAGGGGGGTCCGACCTATGGCTACACCTTC.

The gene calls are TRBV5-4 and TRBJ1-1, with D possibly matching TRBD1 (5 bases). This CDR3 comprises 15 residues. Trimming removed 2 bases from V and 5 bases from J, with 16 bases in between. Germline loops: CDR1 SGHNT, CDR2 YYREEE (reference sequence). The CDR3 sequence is CASSFRGGSRTEAFF. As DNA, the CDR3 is TGTGCCAGCAGCTTCCGGGGGGGGTCGAGAACTGAAGCTTTCTTT.

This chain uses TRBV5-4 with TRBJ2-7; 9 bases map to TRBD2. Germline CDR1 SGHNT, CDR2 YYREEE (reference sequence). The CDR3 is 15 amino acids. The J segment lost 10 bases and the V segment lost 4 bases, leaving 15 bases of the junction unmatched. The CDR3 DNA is TGTGCCAGCAGCCTTTCTAGCGGGAACTCCGGGGCCCAGTACTTC. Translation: CASSLSSGNSGAQYF.

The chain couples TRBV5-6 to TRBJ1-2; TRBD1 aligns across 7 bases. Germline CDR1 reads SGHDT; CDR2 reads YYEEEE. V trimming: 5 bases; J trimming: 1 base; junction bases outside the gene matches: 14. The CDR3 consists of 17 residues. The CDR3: CASSWSALQGFNYGYTF. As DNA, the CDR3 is TGTGCCAGCAGTTGGTCAGCGCTACAGGGGTTTAACTATGGCTACACCTTC.

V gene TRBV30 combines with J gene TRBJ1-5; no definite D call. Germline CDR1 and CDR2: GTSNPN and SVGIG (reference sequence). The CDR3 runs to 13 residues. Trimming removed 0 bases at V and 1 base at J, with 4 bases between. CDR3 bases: TGTGCCTGGAGTGTACAGAGCAATCAGCCCCAGCATTTT. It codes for CAWSVQSNQPQHF.

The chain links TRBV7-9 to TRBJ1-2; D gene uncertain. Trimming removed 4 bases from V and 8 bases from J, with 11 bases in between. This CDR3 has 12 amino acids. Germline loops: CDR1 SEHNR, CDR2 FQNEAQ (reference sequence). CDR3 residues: CASSWALTGYTF. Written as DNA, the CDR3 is TGTGCCAGCAGCTGGGCCCTTACGGGCTACACCTTC.

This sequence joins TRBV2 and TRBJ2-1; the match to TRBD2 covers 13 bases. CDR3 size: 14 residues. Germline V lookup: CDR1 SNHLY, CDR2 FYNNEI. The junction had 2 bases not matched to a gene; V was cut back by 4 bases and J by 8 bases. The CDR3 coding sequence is TGTGCCAGCAGTGGGGGACTAGCGGGATATGAGCAGTTCTTC. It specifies CASSGGLAGYEQFF.

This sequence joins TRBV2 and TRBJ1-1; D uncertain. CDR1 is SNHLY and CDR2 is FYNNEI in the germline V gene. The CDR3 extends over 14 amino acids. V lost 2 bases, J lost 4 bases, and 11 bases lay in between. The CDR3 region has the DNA TGTGCCAGCAGTGAAAGGGTGGCGAGCACTGAAGCTTTCTTT. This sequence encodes CASSERVASTEAFF.

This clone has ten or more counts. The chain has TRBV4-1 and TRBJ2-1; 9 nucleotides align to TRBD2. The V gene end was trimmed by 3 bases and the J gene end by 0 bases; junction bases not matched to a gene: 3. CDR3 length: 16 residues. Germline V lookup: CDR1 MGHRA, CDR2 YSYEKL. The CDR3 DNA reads TGCGCCAGCAGCCAGGAAGCGGGGGGCTCCTACAATGAGCAGTTCTTC. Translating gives CASSQEAGGSYNEQFF.

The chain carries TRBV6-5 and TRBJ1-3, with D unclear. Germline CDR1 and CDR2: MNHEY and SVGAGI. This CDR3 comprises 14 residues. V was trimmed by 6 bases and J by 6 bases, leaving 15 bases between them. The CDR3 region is CASSRLAGVNTIYF. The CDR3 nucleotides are TGTGCCAGCAGCCGGCTGGCTGGAGTAAACACCATATATTTT.

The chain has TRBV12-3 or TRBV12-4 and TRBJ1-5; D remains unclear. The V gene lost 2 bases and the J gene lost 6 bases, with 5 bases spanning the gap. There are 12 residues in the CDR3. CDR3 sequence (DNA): TGTGCCAGCAGTTTAAACGGTCAGCCCCAGCATTTT. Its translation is CASSLNGQPQHF.